Following are 30 T cell receptor beta chains from one sample sequenced in a study of shared clonotypes between healthy human individuals (dated by TCRdb to 2019 to 2021). CD8 naive samples were obtained by positive selection for CCR7 among CD45RO-negative cells, yielding a CD45RA+CCR7+ population from which TemRA cells were excluded. The library was obtained by the immunoSEQ multiplex PCR assay. TCRdb limited this immuneACCESS table to in-frame rearrangements with V and J called. A share of clones is missing; checked studies link under half to unresolved V genes, and the rest is unexplained. This sample has hundreds of thousands of clones in its table, and more than 95% of those were observed once. 0.3% of the sample goes to the ten largest clones. Input material: naive CD8+ T cells sorted from blood. What the cell subset or site label conveys for this sample: CD45RA+CCR7+. These receptors were collected from a man aged 30 to 45 in good health.

The chain couples TRBV5-8 to TRBJ2-3, with D tentatively TRBD1 (6 bases). With 1 base removed from V and 4 bases from J, the gap between germline ends came to 10 bases. Germline-derived CDR1 and CDR2 are SGHTS and YDEGEE. CDR3 size: 14 residues. This chain's CDR3 is CASSLTGSADTQYF. Written as DNA, the CDR3 is TGTGCCAGCAGCTTGACAGGGAGTGCAGATACGCAGTATTTT.

This sequence joins TRBV11-2 and TRBJ2-7; 14 bases fit TRBD2. The CDR3 covers 19 residues. The germline V gene has CDR1 SGHAT and CDR2 FQNNGV. The J segment lost 3 bases and the V segment lost 2 bases, leaving 12 bases of the junction unmatched. The CDR3 nucleotides read TGTGCCAGCAGCTTACCCTTGGGACTAGCGGGAGTAGTAGGCTACGAGCAGTACTTC. This translates into CASSLPLGLAGVVGYEQYF.

The rearrangement links TRBV10-2 to TRBJ2-7; the match to TRBD2 covers 8 bases. Germline-derived CDR1 and CDR2 are WSHSY and SAAADI. The CDR3 contains 13 residues. The junction had 9 bases not matched to a gene; V was cut back by 8 bases and J by 6 bases. CDR3 sequence: CASGAGGVSEQYF. For the CDR3, the DNA is TGCGCCAGCGGGGCGGGAGGAGTTTCCGAGCAGTACTTC.

The chain couples TRBV18 to TRBJ2-5; no definite D call. From germline, CDR1 is KGHSH and CDR2 LQKENI. V was clipped by 6 bases and J by 0 bases, with 5 bases between them. CDR3 size: 12 residues. The CDR3 bases are TGTGCCAGCTCTACGGACCAAGAGACCCAGTACTTC. This encodes CASSTDQETQYF. The complete variable domain, with remaining parts taken from reference TRBV18 and TRBJ2-5, reads NAGVMQNPRHLVRRRGQEARLRCSPMKGHSHVYWYRQLPEEGLKFMVYLQKENIIDESGMPKERFSAEFPKEGPSILRIQQVVRGDSAAYFCASSTDQETQYFGPGTRLLVL.

V gene TRBV4-1 combines with J gene TRBJ2-3; no clear D. The ends were cut back, 1 base at V and 6 bases at J, with 11 bases in the middle. The length of the CDR3 is 14 residues. Germline V gene sequence: CDR1 MGHRA, CDR2 YSYEKL. The chain's CDR3 is CASSQVSAADTQYF. The CDR3 nucleotides are TGCGCCAGCAGCCAAGTATCTGCGGCGGATACGCAGTATTTT.

The V gene is TRBV21-1, the J gene TRBJ2-1; the table gives TRBD2 as D, unverified against the DNA. TRBV21-1 is a pseudogene segment. The CDR3 runs 15 residues. CDR3 sequence reads: CASSGSRRGHNEQFF. The CDR3 nucleotides read TGTGCCAGCAGCGGCTCTAGAAGAGGCCACAATGAGCAGTTCTTC.

The gene calls are TRBV6-5 and TRBJ1-1; 8 bases are shared with TRBD1. CDR1 and CDR2 from the germline V gene are MNHEY and SVGAGI. The V gene end was trimmed by 0 bases and the J gene end by 8 bases; junction bases not matched to a gene: 2. This CDR3 is built from 13 residues. DNA of the CDR3: TGTGCCAGCAGTTACTCGGCAGGGGGCGAAGCTTTCTTT. Its translation: CASSYSAGGEAFF.

The chain employs TRBV6-1 and TRBJ2-2; 14 nucleotides agree with TRBD2. The CDR3 spans 21 residues. Losses at the gene ends were 0 bases for V and 7 bases for J; bases not matched to a gene: 16. Germline assignment: CDR1 MNHNS and CDR2 SASEGT. The CDR3 region is CASSEARHLPGLAGAGGELFF. In nucleotides, the CDR3 is TGTGCCAGCAGTGAAGCCCGACATCTACCGGGACTAGCGGGAGCGGGCGGGGAGCTGTTTTTT.

This chain uses TRBV5-1 with TRBJ2-1; no reliable D call. The CDR3 covers 12 residues. Trimming shortened V by 0 bases and J by 9 bases, and 7 bases separated the two germline ends. Germline V gene data show CDR1 as SGHRS and CDR2 as YFSETQ. The CDR3 here is CASSLEVGEQFF. The CDR3 nucleotides read TGCGCCAGCAGCTTGGAAGTGGGTGAGCAGTTCTTC.

This chain uses TRBV4-3 with TRBJ1-2; no clear D gene. This CDR3 region has 15 residues. Trimming removed 0 bases at V and 5 bases at J, with 13 bases between. Per the germline V gene, CDR1 is LGHNA and CDR2 is YSLEER. The CDR3 DNA sequence: TGCGCCAGCAGCCAAGATAGGCAGACCTCATATGGCTACACCTTC. Encoded protein: CASSQDRQTSYGYTF.

The chain recombines TRBV2 with TRBJ2-1, with a weak D call TRBD2 (6 bases). This CDR3 contains 19 residues. Germline V gene data show CDR1 as SNHLY and CDR2 as FYNNEI. V was pared by 0 bases and J by 6 bases, with 24 bases between. The CDR3 DNA reads TGTGCCAGCAGTGAAGCGCTTCCCCAAGCGGCCTCGGGAGCCAATGAGCAGTTCTTC. This translates into CASSEALPQAASGANEQFF.

The chain couples TRBV7-9 to TRBJ2-5, with TRBD1 matching over 7 bases. Trimming took 1 base from V and 1 from J; bases not matched to a gene: 6. The CDR3 covers 16 residues. The germline V gene encodes CDR1 SEHNR and CDR2 FQNEAQ (reference sequence). The CDR3 bases are TGTGCCAGCAGCTTAGGGCAGGGGGAGATCCAAGAGACCCAGTACTTC. Protein: CASSLGQGEIQETQYF.

The CDR3 region has the DNA TGTGCCAGCAGCTTACGGGTAAAGGGCCCCACGAACACTGAAGCTTTCTTT. Its translation: CASSLRVKGPTNTEAFF. The chain employs TRBV7-9 and TRBJ1-1; D gene ambiguous. CDR1 SEHNR and CDR2 FQNEAQ come from the germline V gene (reference sequence). Trimming pared 2 bases from V and 1 base from J, leaving 17 bases between. The CDR3 length is 17 residues.

The chain has TRBV19 and TRBJ2-1, with 8 bases that match TRBD1. Germline CDR1 LNHDA, CDR2 SQIVND (reference sequence). The CDR3 extends over 19 amino acids. V lost 0 bases and J lost 2; bases outside the gene matches: 12. This chain's CDR3 is CASSIDQALRTGPYNEQFF. CDR3 coding DNA: TGTGCCAGTAGTATAGATCAGGCCCTGAGGACAGGGCCCTACAATGAGCAGTTCTTC.

V is TRBV27 and J is TRBJ2-2; 8 positions match TRBD2. V shed 8 bases, J shed 7 bases, and the junction held 9 bases outside the gene matches. CDR1 and CDR2 from the germline V gene are MNHEY and SMNVEV (reference sequence). The CDR3 covers 14 residues. The DNA for the CDR3 is TGTGCCAGCCGTCCCTTTCGGGAGGGCGGGGAGCTGTTTTTT. Residues: CASRPFREGGELFF.

In regard to this clone: Additional DNA sequences in this sample encode the identical CDR3. The chain carries TRBV18 and TRBJ1-1; TRBD1 might be the D (5 bases). CDR3 length: 13 amino acids. Germline assignment: CDR1 KGHSH and CDR2 LQKENI. V was pared by 3 bases and J by 1 base, with 6 bases between. The CDR3 DNA is TGTGCCAGCTCACCGGGGGGGAACACTGAAGCTTTCTTT. Encoded protein: CASSPGGNTEAFF.

This sequence joins TRBV6-5 and TRBJ1-2; D uncertain. The CDR3 runs to 15 residues. V was clipped by 6 bases and J by 7 bases, with 21 bases between them. The germline V gene encodes CDR1 MNHEY and CDR2 SVGAGI. In DNA form, the CDR3 reads TGTGCCAGCAGCCCTGCAGCTAGAGAGCCACTTGGCTACACCTTC. Protein product: CASSPAAREPLGYTF.

J is TRBJ2-1 and V is TRBV11-2; D possibly matches TRBD1 or TRBD2 (5 bases each). Trimming removed 5 bases from V and 1 base from J, with 18 bases in between. This CDR3 region has 17 residues. Germline loops: CDR1 SGHAT, CDR2 FQNNGV. CDR3 in DNA: TGTGCCAGCAGCCTGAAGTCGGGGACGAGTTCCTACAATGAGCAGTTCTTC. Amino acids: CASSLKSGTSSYNEQFF.

The rearrangement links TRBV10-3 to TRBJ2-7; 7 bases line up with TRBD2. The ends lost 6 bases at V and 1 base at J; junction bases unmatched: 6. The CDR3 is 14 residues long. Germline values: CDR1 ENHRY, CDR2 SYGVKD. The DNA of the CDR3 is TGTGCCATCAGCGATCTAGCGGAGTCCTACGAGCAGTACTTC. Translating gives CAISDLAESYEQYF.

The gene calls are TRBV6-5 and TRBJ1-2, with D possibly TRBD1 on 6 matching bases. Germline CDR1 and CDR2: MNHEY and SVGAGI. V was trimmed by 1 base and J by 8 bases, leaving 17 bases between them. The CDR3 covers 15 residues. The CDR3 DNA sequence: TGTGCCAGCAGTTACTATGGACAAGGGGGTGAGGGCTACACCTTC. It is translated as CASSYYGQGGEGYTF.

V is TRBV30 and J is TRBJ1-4; D ambiguous. The CDR3 runs 13 residues. Trimming shortened V by 0 bases and J by 8 bases, and 10 bases separated the two germline ends. The germline CDR1 and CDR2 sequences are GTSNPN and SVGIG (reference sequence). The CDR3 here is CAWSVGVREKLFF. The CDR3 nucleotides are TGTGCCTGGAGTGTTGGGGTTCGGGAAAAACTGTTTTTT.

The chain links TRBV15 to TRBJ2-7; 8 nucleotides line up with TRBD2. The trim removed 4 bases at V and 0 bases at J, leaving 11 bases unmatched. CDR1 and CDR2 from the germline V gene are LNHNV and YYDKDF (reference sequence). The CDR3 is 17 amino acids. CDR3 residues: CATSNTTSGLSSYEQYF. CDR3 bases: TGTGCCACCAGCAACACAACTAGCGGACTAAGCTCCTACGAGCAGTACTTC.

Written as DNA, the CDR3 is TGCGCCAGCAGCGTAGAACCCGGGACAGGGAGCACAGATACGCAGTATTTT. This gives the protein CASSVEPGTGSTDTQYF. The J gene is TRBJ2-3, the V gene TRBV5-1; TRBD1 matches 9 bases. The CDR3 spans 17 residues. CDR1 is SGHRS, CDR2 YFSETQ, per germline. The J segment lost 0 bases and the V segment lost 4 bases, leaving 9 bases of the junction unmatched.

The chain joins TRBV9 to TRBJ2-7; D possibly corresponds to TRBD2 (5 bases). The CDR3 covers 13 residues. Germline V gives CDR1 SGDLS, CDR2 YYNGEE. V was trimmed by 4 bases and J by 6 bases, leaving 14 bases between them. The chain's CDR3 is CASSPPRGVEQYF. The DNA for the CDR3 is TGTGCCAGCAGCCCGCCTCGGGGAGTCGAGCAGTACTTC.

The V gene is TRBV29-1, the J gene TRBJ1-1; no reliable D call. The V gene's germline CDR1 is SQVTM and CDR2 ANQGSEA. V lost 3 bases and J 0 bases, leaving 8 bases between the germline ends. The CDR3 loop spans 13 amino acids. The CDR3 coding sequence is TGCAGCGTTGAGGGAGGGATGAACACTGAAGCTTTCTTT. This codes for CSVEGGMNTEAFF.

The chain has TRBV13 and TRBJ2-5; D remains ambiguous. Trimming removed 5 bases at V and 4 bases at J, with 11 bases between. The germline V gene encodes CDR1 PRHDT and CDR2 FYEKMQ (reference sequence). CDR3 size: 13 residues. This CDR3 reads CASSPGPLETQYF. The CDR3 DNA sequence: TGTGCCAGCAGCCCCGGACCCTTAGAGACCCAGTACTTC.

V is TRBV27 and J is TRBJ1-5; the D is unclear. Germline loops: CDR1 MNHEY, CDR2 SMNVEV (reference sequence). The germline V and J ends were trimmed by 6 bases and 1 base, with 10 bases remaining between them. This CDR3 is 14 amino acids long. The CDR3 spells CASSPTWSNQPQHF. CDR3 coding DNA: TGTGCCAGCAGCCCCACGTGGAGCAATCAGCCCCAGCATTTT.

The gene calls are TRBV29-1 and TRBJ2-1, with 7 bases that match TRBD2. The CDR3 spans 11 residues. V shed 2 bases, J shed 9 bases, and the junction held 1 base outside the gene matches. Germline CDR1 and CDR2: SQVTM and ANQGSEA. CDR3 nucleotide sequence: TGCAGCGTTGAATCGGGAGGTGAGCAGTTCTTC. Its protein is CSVESGGEQFF.

V gene TRBV6-6 combines with J gene TRBJ2-2, with TRBD2 matching over 11 bases. The CDR3 has 16 residues. The trim removed 5 bases at V and 4 bases at J, leaving 6 bases unmatched. Germline CDR1 MNHNY, CDR2 SVGAGI (reference sequence). In nucleotides, the CDR3 is TGTGCCAGCAGTCCGCTAGCGGGAGGAGGCACCGGGGAGCTGTTTTTT. Its protein is CASSPLAGGGTGELFF.

Note on this clone: The junction differs from germline at one of its ends, possibly a read error. This chain uses TRBV7-9 with TRBJ2-1, with a tentative D call TRBD2 (6 bases). Germline CDR1 and CDR2: SEHNR and FQNEAQ (reference sequence). CDR3 size: 13 residues. CDR3 residues: CLTGDSVSNEQFF. The CDR3 nucleotides are TGCCTAACCGGGGACTCCGTCAGCAATGAGCAGTTCTTC.